Each of the 27 T cell receptor beta chains below was sequenced from the same sample in a study of T-cell reconstitution after alpha-beta-depleted transplantation in children. As it was prepared, the TCRbeta library received unique molecular identifiers. Each CDR3 protein gets one entry after TCRdb re-called the PCR reads with MiXCR. The table has hundreds of thousands of distinct CDR3 sequences, roughly 13% seen once. The starting material was PBMCs, mostly from graft donor cells, obtained 360 days after TCRalphabeta/CD19-depleted stem cell transplant. The receptors originated from a male patient between 5 and 17 years old who had a stem cell transplant for acute myeloid leukemia, so the T cells may come from the graft donor.

The chain uses TRBV5-1 and TRBJ2-1; 11 bases align to TRBD2. V lost 4 bases, J lost 8 bases, and 5 bases stayed unmatched. The CDR3 sequence is 14 residues long. The germline V gene encodes CDR1 SGHRS and CDR2 YFSETQ. The chain's CDR3 is CASSPRTSGYEQFF. The CDR3 DNA follows: TGCGCCAGCAGCCCGCGGACTAGCGGGTATGAGCAGTTCTTC.

The chain combines TRBV9 with TRBJ2-2; D remains ambiguous. The length of the CDR3 is 16 residues. Germline V gene data show CDR1 as SGDLS and CDR2 as YYNGEE. Deletions cut 4 bases from V and 0 bases from J, with 13 bases between. CDR3 amino acids: CASSSRPGANTGELFF. As DNA, the CDR3 is TGTGCCAGCAGCTCTCGGCCGGGCGCGAACACCGGGGAGCTGTTTTTT.

The chain carries TRBV6-5 and TRBJ1-1; D is perhaps TRBD1 (5 bases). The CDR3 length is 12 residues. Trimming removed 10 bases at V and 8 bases at J, with 17 bases between. CDR1 is MNHEY and CDR2 is SVGAGI in the germline V gene. The CDR3 DNA sequence: TGTGCCACAGAGAGGGAGGGGTTGGAAGCTTTCTTT. Translation: CATEREGLEAFF.

This clonotype was observed many times. This chain connects TRBV13 to TRBJ2-3, with no clear D. This CDR3 is 12 amino acids long. The V gene lost 5 bases and the J gene lost 10 bases, with 13 bases spanning the gap. The germline gives CDR1 PRHDT, CDR2 FYEKMQ (reference sequence). CDR3 nucleotides: TGTGCCAGCAGCCTCCCGGTCGGCGCGCAGTATTTT. It codes for CASSLPVGAQYF.

This clonotype has a handful of counts. This chain links TRBV5-4 with TRBJ2-1, with TRBD2 as a possible D gene (10 bases). With 2 bases removed from V and 8 bases from J, the gap between germline ends came to 29 bases. This CDR3 has 19 residues. The germline V gene has CDR1 SGHNT and CDR2 YYREEE (reference sequence). The CDR3 DNA reads TGTGCCAGCAGCTTCGGGACAGGGTGGGGTCTAGCGGGAGTTCATGAGCAGTTCTTC. As protein: CASSFGTGWGLAGVHEQFF.

This clonotype was recorded many times. The CDR3 loop reads CSVDETRDTQYF. The CDR3 nucleotides are TGCAGCGTTGATGAAACTAGAGATACGCAGTATTTT. This chain joins TRBV29-1 and TRBJ2-3; possible D gene TRBD2, 5 bases. Deletions cut 3 bases from V and 5 bases from J, with 9 bases between. Germline CDR1 and CDR2: SQVTM and ANQGSEA. The CDR3 contains 12 residues.

This clonotype occurred a few times. The chain couples TRBV5-1 to TRBJ2-1; the match to TRBD2 covers 12 bases. Trimming at V came to 2 bases and at J to 3 bases, leaving 9 bases not matched to a gene. CDR3 length: 18 residues. The germline V gene has CDR1 SGHRS and CDR2 YFSETQ. In DNA, the CDR3 is TGCGCCAGCAGCTTTGGACTAGCGGGAAGATACGGCTACAATGAGCAGTTCTTC. It codes for CASSFGLAGRYGYNEQFF.

The chain employs TRBV12-3 or TRBV12-4 and TRBJ2-3, with D possibly being TRBD2 (5 bases). CDR3 length equals 15 residues. V lost 7 bases to trimming and J lost 0 bases, with 14 bases between them. This chain's CDR3 is CASTLVRGSTDTQYF. The CDR3 DNA is TGTGCCAGCACCCTGGTCCGGGGAAGCACAGATACGCAGTATTTT.

A few counts support this clonotype. The gene calls are TRBV20-1 and TRBJ2-3, with D possibly matching TRBD2 (6 bases). V lost 5 bases and J 2 bases, leaving 17 bases between the germline ends. The CDR3 contains 15 residues. Germline loops: CDR1 DFQATT, CDR2 SNEGSKA (reference sequence). The CDR3 sequence: CSAGGSDLVTDTQYF. CDR3 nucleotides: TGCAGTGCTGGGGGGAGCGACTTAGTCACAGATACGCAGTATTTT.

This clonotype was counted only a few times. V usage is TRBV6-2 or TRBV6-3 and J usage is TRBJ1-5, with D tentatively TRBD1 (6 bases). This CDR3 region has 15 residues. CDR1 MNHEY and CDR2 SVGEGT come from the germline V gene. The V and J ends lost 2 bases and 4 bases respectively, with 12 bases between them. CDR3 amino acids: CASSYGGGRNQPQHF. The CDR3 DNA follows: TGTGCCAGCAGTTACGGCGGGGGCAGGAATCAGCCCCAGCATTTT.

In its sample, this clonotype was seen a few times. The genes are TRBV7-8 and TRBJ2-5, with D unresolved. V was clipped by 2 bases and J by 5 bases, with 9 bases between them. The CDR3 runs to 13 residues. The germline gives CDR1 SGHVS, CDR2 FQNEAQ. The chain's CDR3 is CASSLRDRETQYF. As DNA, the CDR3 is TGTGCCAGCAGCTTACGAGACCGGGAGACCCAGTACTTC.

For the CDR3, the DNA is TGTGCCAGTAACTCGCGGGAGGGCCTAGGGTACAATGAGCAGTTCTTC. Translating gives CASNSREGLGYNEQFF. The V and J genes are TRBV19 and TRBJ2-1; 9 bases agree with TRBD2. The V gene's germline CDR1 is LNHDA and CDR2 SQIVND (reference sequence). V lost 7 bases and J lost 4; bases outside the gene matches: 11. The CDR3 runs 16 residues.

For this clonotype: A read error may produce the germline difference seen at one junction end. The gene calls are TRBV6-1 and TRBJ2-3, with 7 bases that match TRBD2. CDR3 length: 14 residues. The germline gives CDR1 MNHNS, CDR2 SASEGT. CDR3 in amino acids: CAKLSGIGTDTHYF. As DNA, the CDR3 is TGTGCCAAACTCAGCGGGATTGGCACAGATACGCATTATTTT.

The J gene is TRBJ2-2, the V gene TRBV7-2; 8 bases map to TRBD2. The ends lost 2 bases at V and 4 bases at J; junction bases unmatched: 3. The CDR3 has 15 amino acids. Germline CDR1 SGHTA, CDR2 FQGNSA. The CDR3 nucleotides read TGTGCCAGCAGCTTATTCCTAGCGGGCACCGGGGAGCTGTTTTTT. As protein: CASSLFLAGTGELFF.

This clonotype was seen only once. In nucleotides, the CDR3 is TGTGCCAGCAGCTTATTTTTGGGACTAGCGGGTTTTAGCTCCTACGAGCAGTACTTC. Its translation: CASSLFLGLAGFSSYEQYF. J is TRBJ2-7 and V is TRBV11-1, with 12 bases matching TRBD2. Germline values: CDR1 SGHAT, CDR2 FQDESV (reference sequence). This CDR3 has 19 residues. Trimming removed 2 bases from V and 0 bases from J; junction bases left unmatched: 11.

The V and J genes are TRBV5-1 and TRBJ2-2; a possible D gene is TRBD1 (6 bases). V dropped 4 bases and J dropped 11 bases, with 15 bases sitting between them. Germline V lookup: CDR1 SGHRS, CDR2 YFSETQ. The CDR3 is 13 residues long. CDR3 in DNA: TGCGCCAGCAGCCCGGACAGCCACTATGAGCTGTTTTTT. Translating gives CASSPDSHYELFF.

This clonotype was seen more than once but under ten times. The genes are TRBV4-2 and TRBJ2-5; the D is unclear. The V gene's germline CDR1 is LGHNA and CDR2 YNFKEQ. There are 15 residues in the CDR3. Trimming pared 1 base from V and 2 bases from J, leaving 11 bases between. The CDR3 nucleotides read TGTGCCAGCAGCCAAGTGACGCCAGAGCAAGAGACCCAGTACTTC. This codes for CASSQVTPEQETQYF.

V usage is TRBV20-1 and J usage is TRBJ2-2, with TRBD1 matching 7 bases. J gave up 4 bases and V 1 base, and 3 bases lay outside the gene matches. The CDR3 is made up of 14 amino acids. Germline CDR1 and CDR2: DFQATT and SNEGSKA (reference sequence). DNA of the CDR3: TGCAGTGCTAGAGGACAGGGCGGCACCGGGGAGCTGTTTTTT. Its translation is CSARGQGGTGELFF.

The chain employs TRBV29-1 and TRBJ2-1, with TRBD2 matching 9 bases. The germline V gene encodes CDR1 SQVTM and CDR2 ANQGSEA. The CDR3 has 19 residues. J gave up 2 bases and V 8 bases, and 22 bases lay outside the gene matches. The CDR3 DNA sequence: TGCAGCTCTGCGAAACAAGCGGGAGGAGTAAGTTGGGCCTACAATGAGCAGTTCTTC. This gives the protein CSSAKQAGGVSWAYNEQFF.

Only a few counts were recorded for this clonotype. The chain couples TRBV11-2 to TRBJ2-3; 11 nucleotides line up with TRBD2. With 8 bases clipped from V and 4 bases from J, the junction kept 20 bases outside the gene matches. The CDR3 covers 19 residues. CDR1 is SGHAT and CDR2 is FQNNGV in the germline V gene. The CDR3 here is CASSFSGLAGGGVSDTQYF. The CDR3 DNA is TGTGCCAGCTCGTTCAGTGGGCTAGCGGGAGGTGGTGTTTCAGATACGCAGTATTTT.

This chain links TRBV5-1 with TRBJ2-1; 7 bases match TRBD1. This CDR3 contains 17 residues. CDR1 SGHRS and CDR2 YFSETQ come from the germline V gene. V lost 5 bases, J lost 5 bases, and 16 bases stayed unmatched. In DNA, the CDR3 is TGCGCCAGCAGACCCAGGGGGTTCAGGCTTTTGGACAATGAGCAGTTCTTC. As protein: CASRPRGFRLLDNEQFF.

This clonotype showed up just a few times. CDR3 region: CSARAGTYDEQYF. The CDR3 nucleotides are TGCAGTGCTCGGGCCGGGACCTACGACGAGCAGTACTTC. The V gene is TRBV20-1, the J gene TRBJ2-7, with D perhaps matching TRBD1 or TRBD2 (5 bases each). Trimming took 5 bases from V and 5 from J, leaving 16 bases between them. The CDR3 sequence is 13 residues long. In germline, CDR1 is DFQATT, CDR2 SNEGSKA (reference sequence).

This chain joins TRBV7-2 and TRBJ1-2; D unclear. CDR3 size: 14 residues. Germline V gene data show CDR1 as SGHTA and CDR2 as FQGNSA. The V end lost 6 bases, the J end lost 1 base, and 12 bases lay between the germline ends. This CDR3 is CASSWAPNNYGYTF. The CDR3 DNA is TGTGCCAGCAGTTGGGCCCCAAATAACTATGGCTACACCTTC.

This clonotype was counted between two and nine times. CDR3 amino acids: CSTIPAGKGHEQYF. In DNA, the CDR3 is TGCAGCACTATTCCAGCGGGGAAGGGGCACGAGCAGTACTTC. This chain links TRBV29-1 with TRBJ2-7, with TRBD2 matching 7 bases. Unmatched junction bases numbered 15, after V lost 8 bases and J lost 5 bases. Germline assignment: CDR1 SQVTM and CDR2 ANQGSEA. The CDR3 consists of 14 residues.

This clonotype was observed a handful of times. This chain joins TRBV6-2 or TRBV6-3 and TRBJ2-2; D uncertain. The germline gives CDR1 MNHEY, CDR2 SVGEGT. V lost 8 bases and J 6 bases, leaving 16 bases between the germline ends. The CDR3 is 14 residues long. DNA of the CDR3: TGTGCCAGCCGAGGTTCGGGCTTCTCCGGGGAGCTGTTTTTT. Amino acid sequence: CASRGSGFSGELFF.

The rearrangement joins TRBV25-1 to TRBJ2-1; the match to TRBD2 covers 8 bases. J lost 0 bases, V lost 8 bases, and 9 bases had no gene match. The CDR3 length is 16 residues. Germline V gene data show CDR1 as MGHDK and CDR2 as SYGVNS. CDR3 sequence: CASGPSGPGSYNEQFF. The CDR3 region has the DNA TGTGCCAGCGGACCTAGCGGGCCCGGCTCCTACAATGAGCAGTTCTTC.

Only a few counts were recorded for this clonotype. The chain has TRBV20-1 and TRBJ2-2; maybe TRBD2 (5 bases). V dropped 3 bases and J dropped 1 base, with 6 bases sitting between them. The CDR3 covers 13 residues. Germline V gives CDR1 DFQATT, CDR2 SNEGSKA (reference sequence). The DNA for the CDR3 is TGCAGTGCTAGCGGGGAGAACACCGGGGAGCTGTTTTTT. Its translation is CSASGENTGELFF.